Sequencing of this T cell receptor (beta chain) was carried out in a study of cytomegalovirus exposure and HLA in healthy donors. Whole-study context: The roughly 120 validation repertoires used the same platform as the 666 first-cohort repertoires, a later analysis reported. Overall study results and limits: According to the study, approximately 150 TCR beta chains were cytomegalovirus-associated. The classifier was said to identify cytomegalovirus status with high specificity and sensitivity. Specificity for CMV antigens was confirmed in vitro for a few of the CMV-associated chains.

This CDR3 region has 14 residues. The trim removed 1 base at V and 10 bases at J, leaving 6 bases unmatched. Germline CDR1 reads SGHTA; CDR2 reads FQGNSA. A word on this clone: The antigen is undetermined.

Here immunoSEQ multiplex PCR was the method, and the copy in TCRdb shows in-frame clones only, minus some. This table holds approximately 98,000 clones, about 94% found once. The gene calls are TRBV7-2 and TRBJ2-1, with 8 bases that match TRBD2. Sequencing was done on a sample of PBMCs. This clonotype was obtained from a woman aged 18-30 years in good health and CMV-seronegative. DNA of the CDR3: TGTGCCAGCAGCTTAGGACTAGCGTATCAAGAGCAGTTCTTC. Its translation is CASSLGLAYQEQFF.